This T cell receptor (beta chain) was captured in a study of shared clonotypes between healthy human individuals (dated by TCRdb to the early 2020s). About the full investigation: The cohort comprised a couple of women and three men aged 18 to 49 years. For each donor, three plates each were used for CD4 naive and CD4 memory, two plates were used for CD8 naive, and one plate was used for CD8 memory. Blood TCR repertoires of about five healthy adults were deeply sequenced to estimate repertoire size and the extent of clonotype sharing between individuals. Libraries were prepared and TCR repertoires were sequenced by different laboratories using diverse techniques, in order to increase sequencing depth and limit assay-specific biases. Per donor, leukapheresis produced somewhere between about 0.85 and 10 billion PBMCs.

Using the deep immunoSEQ assay, TCR CDR3 regions were amplified from genomic DNA by multiplex PCR. Extracted genomic DNA from each cell subset was distributed evenly across all wells of several immunoSEQ 96-well plates, and each plate was treated as a replicate. For sorted subsets, approximately 200 ng of genomic DNA, equivalent to about 30,000 T cell genomes, went into each replicate PCR. Purified libraries were measured with a Qubit 3.0 fluorometer, size-checked on a Bioanalyzer 2100, and measured again with the KAPA Library Quantification kit. Every immunoSEQ 96-well plate was sequenced on a dedicated single-read 150-cycle Illumina NextSeq 550 flow cell. The paper's processing steps were these. Because the immunoSEQ output held only junctional sequences and lacked quality scores, the filtering could not match the filtering applied to full-length reads. Sequences were annotated with PyIR, a Python wrapper for IgBLAST v1.9, using IMGT germline references to assign V/J genes and CDR3. Reads with weak V/J assignments (E-value above 1e-6), missing CDR3, stop codons, out-of-frame junctions, or ambiguous translated residues were removed. A V3J clonotype was defined by an identical inferred V gene, J gene, and CDR3 amino acid sequence. Percentage overlap between repertoires was computed as shared unique clonotypes divided by the size of the smaller repertoire. RTK rarefaction, the Chao1 estimator, and Recon v2.1 estimates of unobserved clonotypes were used to assess repertoire richness. Generation probabilities were computed with OLGA for all TCRbeta clonotypes obtained by the gDNA method from several donors. This is the immuneACCESS table as TCRdb keeps it, with only in-frame sequences that have V and J called. A part of the clones is gone; compared with another copy, unresolved V genes explain less than half, and the rest is unexplained. That table gives V, J and clone size, and the DNA gave D and trimming. For this sample the table gives some 2,500,000 clones, of which approximately 93% were detected only once. The top ten clonotypes cover 0.36% of the sample.

The research as a whole found: The small number of donors limited the genetic and exposure-history diversity represented. Naive subsets generally had larger estimated clonotype richness than memory subsets did. Even with the large sequencing depth, rarefaction of the sorted-subset datasets indicated that sequencing was incomplete. Across a handful of donors, about 5% of naive CD4, roughly 3.8% of naive CD8, approximately 2.5% of memory CD4, and about 0.4% of memory CD8 clonotypes were shared. Higher generation probabilities were observed for clonotypes shared by all four sorted-subset donors than for non-shared clonotypes. Sampling was restricted to blood, and TCR repertoires in tissues likely differ from the TCR repertoires found in blood. Pairwise subsampling led to the expectation that sequencing depth would affect the degree of clonotype sharing among donors.

Healthy HIV-negative adults with no recently reported acute infections or vaccinations were included as donors. Only Caucasian adults living in Nashville, Tennessee, USA were represented among the donors. CD4+ T cells were enriched by magnetic negative selection; naive cells were then positively selected on CD45RA, and the negative fraction formed the memory subset. Blood was collected by leukapheresis, and PBMCs were isolated by Ficoll-Histopaque density gradient centrifugation and then cryopreserved in liquid nitrogen vapor phase. Purity and quantity of every magnetically sorted T cell population were checked by analytical flow cytometry. From each sorted fraction, genomic DNA was isolated and quantified by UV absorbance on a Nanodrop 2000c. The CDR3 starts with the cysteine, ends with the phenylalanine, and has 13 residues. The sequence is cut down to CDR3 DNA, 39 bases in frame from base 1. This clone was observed a single time. Its antigen has not been determined. Nothing much larger sits one base from this clone, and base qualities are not available.

The material sequenced was naive CD4+ T cells from PBMCs. The cell subset or site label, read with the paper, signifies: CD45RA+ positively selected. The TCR was taken from a man younger than 35 in good health. Some clones in this sample may be carry-over from other donors' samples. The chain uses TRBV21-1 and TRBJ2-1; TRBD2 was called by the table and not checked on the DNA. TRBV21-1 is annotated as a pseudogene. The encoded CDR3 is CASSKGDSWEQFF. The sequenced DNA is TGTGCCAGCAGCAAAGGGGACTCCTGGGAGCAGTTCTTC.